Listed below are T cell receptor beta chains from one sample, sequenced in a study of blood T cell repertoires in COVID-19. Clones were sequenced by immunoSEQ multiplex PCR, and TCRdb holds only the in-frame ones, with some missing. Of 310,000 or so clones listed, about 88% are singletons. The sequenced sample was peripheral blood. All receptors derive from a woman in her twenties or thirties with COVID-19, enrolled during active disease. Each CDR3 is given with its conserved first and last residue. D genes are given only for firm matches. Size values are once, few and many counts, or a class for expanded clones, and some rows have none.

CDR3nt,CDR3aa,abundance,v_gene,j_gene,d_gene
TGTGCCAGCAGCTTAGGAGGATGGAGCGGGGAGCTGTTTTTT,CASSLGGWSGELFF,-,TRBV7-3,TRBJ2-2,-
TGTGCCAGCAGCTTCAACACCTTGGCCTATGGCTACACCTTC,CASSFNTLAYGYTF,-,TRBV5-6,TRBJ1-2,-
TGTGCCAGCAGCTTAAGGAGGGCCGGGGAGCTGTTTTTT,CASSLRRAGELFF,-,TRBV13,TRBJ2-2,-
TGCAGCGTTAGACCGGGGGGCACTGAAGCTTTCTTT,CSVRPGGTEAFF,once,TRBV29-1,TRBJ1-1,-
TGCGCCAGCAGCTCGGCCGGGGGGGAAGCCTACGAGCAGTACTTC,CASSSAGGEAYEQYF,-,TRBV5-1,TRBJ2-7,TRBD2
TGTGCCAGCAGTTTATCGCCGGCGCGGGAGCAGTACTTC,CASSLSPAREQYF,-,TRBV28,TRBJ2-7,-
TGTGCCAGCAGCTTCGACAGGGGGTCCTACGAGCAGTACTTC,CASSFDRGSYEQYF,-,TRBV7-9,TRBJ2-7,TRBD1
TGTGCCAGCAGCCTATACACAGATACGCAGTATTTT,CASSLYTDTQYF,-,TRBV7-6,TRBJ2-3,-
TGTGCCTGGAGTCGACTGGCCTACGAGCAGTACTTC,CAWSRLAYEQYF,-,TRBV30,TRBJ2-7,-
TGTGCCAGCAGCTTACCGGGACAGCAAAAATACGAGCAGTACTTC,CASSLPGQQKYEQYF,-,TRBV28,TRBJ2-7,TRBD1
TGTGCCAGCAGTTACGCCGGAGGTTATGAAAAACTGTTTTTT,CASSYAGGYEKLFF,once,TRBV6-5,TRBJ1-4,-
TGTGCCAGCAGCCCAAGCGGGGGGGTTGGTACGCAGTATTTT,CASSPSGGVGTQYF,-,TRBV3-1/TRBV3-2,TRBJ2-3,TRBD2
TGCGCCAGCAGCTTTACCAGTAGGGGCGGGGATGAGCAGTTCTTC,CASSFTSRGGDEQFF,-,TRBV5-1,TRBJ2-1,-
TGTGCCAGCAGTCCTACAGGGGTAGCTAACTATGGCTACACCTTC,CASSPTGVANYGYTF,-,TRBV5-5,TRBJ1-2,TRBD1
TGTGCCACCCTCGGACAGCCCTACGAGCAGTACTTC,CATLGQPYEQYF,-,TRBV28,TRBJ2-7,-
TGTGCCAGCAGTCCAAGACTAGCGTTGTCCTACGAGCAGTACTTC,CASSPRLALSYEQYF,-,TRBV28,TRBJ2-7,TRBD2
TGCGCCACCGTCCCGGGACTGAAAGTCTATGGCTACACCTTC,CATVPGLKVYGYTF,-,TRBV10-2,TRBJ1-2,-
TGCAGCGTTGAAATACCGGGACAGACCTACGAGCAGTACTTC,CSVEIPGQTYEQYF,-,TRBV29-1,TRBJ2-7,TRBD1